The present entry profiles one T cell receptor beta chain with its context. CDR1 SGHAT and CDR2 FQNNGV come from the germline V gene. This CDR3 contains 16 residues. V was clipped by 4 bases and J by 1 base, with 13 bases between them. The source of the sample is a study of blood T cell repertoires in COVID-19. For the study at large: Both acute and convalescent COVID-19 samples were obtained from the United States, Italy and Spain. T cells, B-cell-depleted T cells, or PBMCs supplied cDNA or gDNA.

In the authors' workflow: Amplification from reference gene primers served as the basis for estimated nucleated cell counts. Data came from immunoSEQ multiplex PCR; TCRdb stores just in-frame clones and leaves some out. That table furnishes V, J and clone size, whereas the DNA furnished D and trimming. The table records 200,000 or so clones, less than 90% of them present only once. Material: peripheral blood. V gene TRBV11-2 combines with J gene TRBJ2-2; a possible D gene is TRBD2 (6 bases). The receptor's source is a man between 65 and 85 years old with active or convalescent COVID-19. The CDR3 sequence: CASSSLRGRNTGELFF. DNA for the CDR3: TGTGCCAGCAGCTCACTGCGGGGACGGAACACCGGGGAGCTGTTTTTT.